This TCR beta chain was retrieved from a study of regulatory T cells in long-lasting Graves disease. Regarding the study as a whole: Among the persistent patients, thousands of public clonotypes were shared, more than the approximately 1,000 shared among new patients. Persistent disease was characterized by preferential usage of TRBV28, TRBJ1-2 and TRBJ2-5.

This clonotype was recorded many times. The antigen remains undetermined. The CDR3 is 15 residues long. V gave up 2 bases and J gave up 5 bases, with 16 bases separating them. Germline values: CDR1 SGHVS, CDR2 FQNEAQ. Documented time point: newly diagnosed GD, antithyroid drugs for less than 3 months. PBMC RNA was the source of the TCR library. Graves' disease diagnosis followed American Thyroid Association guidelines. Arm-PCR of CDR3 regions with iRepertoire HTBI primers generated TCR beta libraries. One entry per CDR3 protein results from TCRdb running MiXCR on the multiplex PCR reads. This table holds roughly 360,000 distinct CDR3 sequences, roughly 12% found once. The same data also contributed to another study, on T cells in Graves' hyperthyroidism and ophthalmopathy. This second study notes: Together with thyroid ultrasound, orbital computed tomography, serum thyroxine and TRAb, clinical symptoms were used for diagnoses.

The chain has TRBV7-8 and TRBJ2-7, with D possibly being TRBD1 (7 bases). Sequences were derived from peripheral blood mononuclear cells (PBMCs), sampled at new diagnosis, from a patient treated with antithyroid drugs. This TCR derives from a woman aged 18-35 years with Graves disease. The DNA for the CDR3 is TGTGCCAGCAGCTTACCATACCGGAGGGGGCACGAGCAGTACTTC. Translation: CASSLPYRRGHEQYF.